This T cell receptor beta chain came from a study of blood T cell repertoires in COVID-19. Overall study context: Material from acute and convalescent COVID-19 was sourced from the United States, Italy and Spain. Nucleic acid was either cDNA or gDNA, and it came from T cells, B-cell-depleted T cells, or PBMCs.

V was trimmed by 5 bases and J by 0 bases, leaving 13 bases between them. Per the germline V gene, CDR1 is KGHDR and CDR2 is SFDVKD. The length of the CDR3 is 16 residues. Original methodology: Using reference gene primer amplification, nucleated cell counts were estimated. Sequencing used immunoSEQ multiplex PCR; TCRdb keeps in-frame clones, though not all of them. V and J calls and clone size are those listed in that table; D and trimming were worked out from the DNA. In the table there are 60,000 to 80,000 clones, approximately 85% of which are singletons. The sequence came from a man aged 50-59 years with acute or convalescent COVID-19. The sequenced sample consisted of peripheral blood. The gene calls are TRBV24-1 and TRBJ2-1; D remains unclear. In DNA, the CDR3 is TGTGCCACCAGTGGGTCCTTGGCCAGCTCCTACAATGAGCAGTTCTTC. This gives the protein CATSGSLASSYNEQFF.